Listed here are 12 T cell receptor beta chains from one sample, sequenced in a study of identical twins. TCRdb itself ran the 5' RACE reads through MiXCR, one entry per CDR3 protein. The sample contains approximately 590,000 distinct CDR3 sequences, roughly 9.5% of which appear only once. The same data also contributed to another study, on yellow fever vaccine responses in identical twins.

Sequenced input: PBMCs. All receptors derive from a woman younger than 30 in good health.

V usage is TRBV5-1 and J usage is TRBJ1-2; D uncertain. From germline, CDR1 is SGHRS and CDR2 YFSETQ. Trimming cost V 3 bases and J 14 bases, with 23 bases left between them. CDR3 length equals 14 residues. CDR3 DNA sequence: TGCGCCAGCAGCTCCGAAGGCAGTTATACGGTCGGGACCTTC. This sequence encodes CASSSEGSYTVGTF.

The chain couples TRBV2 to TRBJ2-7, with D maybe TRBD1 (6 bases). Germline V gene lookup returns CDR1 SNHLY and CDR2 FYNNEI. This CDR3 is 19 amino acids long. V lost 3 bases and J 2 bases, leaving 26 bases between the germline ends. The CDR3 sequence: CASSDWGQGGPSETYEQYF. The CDR3 coding sequence is TGTGCCAGCAGTGATTGGGGGCAGGGTGGCCCTTCTGAGACCTACGAGCAGTACTTC.

The J gene is TRBJ1-3, the V gene TRBV29-1; D may be TRBD1 (5 bases). The V and J ends lost 3 bases and 5 bases respectively, with 14 bases between them. The CDR3 has 14 amino acids. The germline V gene encodes CDR1 SQVTM and CDR2 ANQGSEA. The CDR3 region has the DNA TGCAGCGTTGATGGTGCAGAGGGGAGAAACACCATATATTTT. The encoded protein is CSVDGAEGRNTIYF.

In its sample, this clonotype was seen many times. The chain joins TRBV5-1 to TRBJ2-3; D is unclear. The germline V and J ends were trimmed by 0 bases and 6 bases, with 8 bases remaining between them. Germline CDR1 is SGHRS and CDR2 is YFSETQ. The CDR3 is 13 residues long. The CDR3 sequence: CASSLDRRDTQYF. As DNA, the CDR3 is TGCGCCAGCAGCTTGGATCGCAGGGATACGCAGTATTTT.

This clonotype was observed a few times. The CDR3 nucleotides read TGTGCCACCAGCAGAGATACGGGGCTAGGGTCCTACAATGAGCAGTTCTTC. Its translation is CATSRDTGLGSYNEQFF. The V call is TRBV15, the J call TRBJ2-1; D may correspond to TRBD1 or TRBD2 (5 bases each). This CDR3 is 17 amino acids long. Trimming shortened V by 0 bases and J by 1 base, and 13 bases separated the two germline ends. The germline V gene has CDR1 LNHNV and CDR2 YYDKDF (reference sequence).

This clonotype was counted only a few times. The rearrangement joins TRBV5-6 to TRBJ2-1, with a tentative D call TRBD1 (5 bases). Per germline, CDR1 SGHDT and CDR2 YYEEEE. The CDR3 contains 15 residues. The V gene lost 4 bases and the J gene lost 3 bases, with 14 bases spanning the gap. The CDR3 loop reads CASSPWSGIYNEQFF. The CDR3 nucleotides are TGTGCCAGCAGCCCCTGGTCAGGGATCTACAATGAGCAGTTCTTC. Using reference TRBV5-6 and TRBJ2-1 for the parts outside the CDR3, the full variable domain is DAGVTQSPTHLIKTRGQQVTLRCSPKSGHDTVSWYQQALGQGPQFIFQYYEEEERQRGNFPDRFSGHQFPNYSSELNVNALLLGDSALYLCASSPWSGIYNEQFFGPGTRLTVL.

This chain connects TRBV6-1 to TRBJ2-2, with D perhaps TRBD2 (5 bases). The V gene's germline CDR1 is MNHNS and CDR2 SASEGT. The CDR3 has 14 residues. V was clipped by 8 bases and J by 2 bases, with 12 bases between them. For the CDR3, the DNA is TGTGCCAGCCAAACTCGGGGAAACACCGGGGAGCTGTTTTTT. It specifies CASQTRGNTGELFF.

This clonotype was seen more than once but under ten times. CDR3 nucleotides: TGTGCCAGTAGTATGGACAGGGGATTCTTCTCTGGGGCCAACGTCCTGACTTTC. Its protein is CASSMDRGFFSGANVLTF. The V call is TRBV19, the J call TRBJ2-6; 9 nucleotides agree with TRBD1. Trimming removed 3 bases from V and 0 bases from J; junction bases left unmatched: 6. The germline V gene encodes CDR1 LNHDA and CDR2 SQIVND (reference sequence). The length of the CDR3 is 18 residues.

This clonotype was counted many times. This rearrangement joins TRBV6-2 or TRBV6-3 to TRBJ1-2; maybe TRBD1 (5 bases). The germline V gene encodes CDR1 MNHEY and CDR2 SVGEGT. The V end lost 7 bases, the J end lost 4 bases, and 13 bases lay between the germline ends. This CDR3 is built from 13 residues. CDR3 sequence reads: CASTDSLGYGYTF. The CDR3, as DNA: TGTGCCAGCACCGACAGTCTCGGCTATGGCTACACCTTC.

This sequence joins TRBV11-3 and TRBJ2-3, with TRBD1 identical over 7 bases. The J segment lost 3 bases and the V segment lost 5 bases, leaving 5 bases of the junction unmatched. This CDR3 spans 14 amino acids. Germline-derived CDR1 and CDR2 are SGHNT and YENEEA. CDR3 DNA sequence: TGTGCCAGCAGCCAAGGGACAGAGACAGATACGCAGTATTTT. Translated, it gives CASSQGTETDTQYF.

This clonotype occurred many times. The chain carries TRBV28 and TRBJ2-3; D is perhaps TRBD1 or TRBD2 (5 bases each). The CDR3 length is 16 residues. V lost 3 bases to trimming and J lost 2 bases, with 15 bases between them. Germline V lookup: CDR1 MDHEN, CDR2 SYDVKM. The CDR3 region is CASSFYWDRATDTQYF. CDR3 DNA sequence: TGTGCCAGCAGTTTCTATTGGGACCGCGCCACAGATACGCAGTATTTT.

The chain has TRBV7-9 and TRBJ2-7, with TRBD1 matching over 8 bases. The J segment lost 3 bases and the V segment lost 4 bases, leaving 11 bases of the junction unmatched. The CDR3 has 16 amino acids. Germline CDR1 and CDR2: SEHNR and FQNEAQ (reference sequence). The CDR3 reads CASSSGDRQRIYEQYF. DNA for the CDR3: TGTGCCAGCAGCTCCGGGGACAGGCAACGGATCTACGAGCAGTACTTC.